This passage covers 18 T cell receptor beta chains from one sample sequenced in a study of T cell responses to AZD1222 COVID-19 vaccine. Clones were read by immunoSEQ multiplex PCR, and TCRdb kept only the in-frame ones, dropping some. The sample has tens of thousands of clones; around 90% are singletons. Sample: peripheral blood, taken on day 0 of AZD1222 vaccination. The receptors shown here come from an adult in good health.

This chain links TRBV19 with TRBJ1-5, with 9 nucleotides matching TRBD1. J gave up 2 bases and V 3 bases, and 2 bases lay outside the gene matches. This CDR3 contains 15 residues. CDR1 is LNHDA and CDR2 is SQIVND in the germline V gene (reference sequence). CDR3 in DNA: TGTGCCAGTAGTATGGGACAGGGAGGCAATCAGCCCCAGCATTTT. Its translation: CASSMGQGGNQPQHF.

This clone was counted between two and nine times. The chain combines TRBV9 with TRBJ2-7; D uncertain. The germline gives CDR1 SGDLS, CDR2 YYNGEE. The CDR3 extends over 14 amino acids. Deletions cut 0 bases from V and 2 bases from J, with 9 bases between. CDR3 in amino acids: CASSVDPEPYEQYF. DNA of the CDR3: TGTGCCAGCAGCGTAGACCCAGAGCCCTACGAGCAGTACTTC.

Here the CDR3 reads CASSAKRQEENSNQPQHF. In nucleotides, the CDR3 is TGCGCCAGCAGCGCTAAAAGACAGGAGGAAAATAGCAATCAGCCCCAGCATTTT. The rearrangement links TRBV5-1 to TRBJ1-5; D might be TRBD1 (6 bases). The CDR3 consists of 18 residues. From germline, CDR1 is SGHRS and CDR2 YFSETQ. Trimming removed 4 bases from V and 0 bases from J, with 20 bases in between.

The rearrangement joins TRBV30 to TRBJ1-1; a weak D match, TRBD1 (5 bases). Germline CDR1 reads GTSNPN; CDR2 reads SVGIG (reference sequence). The V gene lost 1 base and the J gene lost 3 bases, with 6 bases spanning the gap. The CDR3 is 12 residues long. CDR3 bases: TGTGCCTGGAGTGGGGGGTACACTGAAGCTTTCTTT. It specifies CAWSGGYTEAFF.

J is TRBJ1-1 and V is TRBV5-8; no clear D. The germline V gene has CDR1 SGHTS and CDR2 YDEGEE. The CDR3 covers 12 residues. The V gene lost 5 bases and the J gene lost 5 bases, with 10 bases spanning the gap. The chain's CDR3 is CASSRVGTEAFF. CDR3 nucleotide sequence: TGTGCCAGCAGTAGAGTAGGGACTGAAGCTTTCTTT.

The genes are TRBV6-5 and TRBJ1-6; TRBD1 agrees at 8 bases. With 0 bases clipped from V and 7 bases from J, the junction kept 5 bases outside the gene matches. This CDR3 has 16 amino acids. CDR1 and CDR2 from the germline V gene are MNHEY and SVGAGI. The CDR3 region has the DNA TGTGCCAGCAGTTACTCGCGGACAGGGTCGAATTCACCCCTCCACTTT. It codes for CASSYSRTGSNSPLHF.

This sequence joins TRBV11-2 and TRBJ1-2; D gene uncertain. The germline gives CDR1 SGHAT, CDR2 FQNNGV. The CDR3 extends over 17 amino acids. V was shortened by 0 bases and J by 2 bases, with 16 bases between the two germline ends. CDR3 bases: TGTGCCAGCAGCTTAGACCTCCGCTATTCCCCCAACTATGGCTACACCTTC. This codes for CASSLDLRYSPNYGYTF.

A single count supports this clone. In DNA form, the CDR3 reads TGTGCCAGCAGTTTACGACTAGCGGGAGGACCAGATACGCAGTATTTT. As protein: CASSLRLAGGPDTQYF. V usage is TRBV27 and J usage is TRBJ2-3; TRBD2 matches at 13 bases. Germline V CDR1 and CDR2: MNHEY, SMNVEV (reference sequence). V dropped 2 bases and J dropped 4; count of bases not matched to a gene: 3. CDR3 size: 16 residues.

The rearrangement joins TRBV6-1 to TRBJ1-6; 9 bases line up with TRBD1. The V and J ends lost 0 bases and 7 bases, in that order; junction bases with no gene match: 4. This CDR3 comprises 16 residues. CDR1 is MNHNS and CDR2 is SASEGT in the germline V gene. The CDR3 sequence is CASSEATGTGNSPLHF. The CDR3 region has the DNA TGTGCCAGCAGTGAAGCGACCGGGACAGGGAATTCACCCCTCCACTTT.

The rearrangement uses TRBV4-2 and TRBJ2-3; 7 bases line up with TRBD2. The V gene's germline CDR1 is LGHNA and CDR2 YNFKEQ. J gave up 6 bases and V 3 bases, and 21 bases lay outside the gene matches. This CDR3 is 19 amino acids long. The CDR3 loop is CASSHSSFAGVRLSDTQYF. The CDR3 nucleotides read TGTGCCAGCAGCCATTCGTCGTTCGCGGGAGTGAGGTTGTCGGATACGCAGTATTTT.

Here the CDR3 DNA reads TGTGCCACCAGCAGAGATGGTCGCTATGGCTACACCTTC. It is translated as CATSRDGRYGYTF. This chain links TRBV15 with TRBJ1-2; D is unclear. Germline CDR1 reads LNHNV; CDR2 reads YYDKDF (reference sequence). V was pared by 0 bases and J by 4 bases, with 6 bases between. The CDR3 contains 13 residues.

V and J are TRBV24-1 and TRBJ2-1; 9 bases agree with TRBD1. Germline trimming cut 3 bases from V and 7 bases from J; bases unmatched to any gene: 9. The germline gives CDR1 KGHDR, CDR2 SFDVKD. The CDR3 is 16 residues long. The CDR3 reads CATSDTGGTGYNEQFF. The CDR3 coding sequence is TGTGCCACCAGTGATACCGGTGGGACAGGGTATAATGAGCAGTTCTTC.

This clone is a singleton in its sample. This rearrangement joins TRBV5-1 to TRBJ2-5, with 11 bases that match TRBD1. There are 14 residues in the CDR3. Germline loops: CDR1 SGHRS, CDR2 YFSETQ. The J segment lost 4 bases and the V segment lost 4 bases, leaving 3 bases of the junction unmatched. The CDR3 loop is CASSGQGAGETQYF. CDR3 nucleotide sequence: TGCGCCAGCAGCGGACAGGGGGCCGGAGAGACCCAGTACTTC.

V usage is TRBV5-5 and J usage is TRBJ2-5; 10 positions agree with TRBD1. The CDR3 is made up of 15 amino acids. The V and J ends lost 3 bases and 11 bases, in that order; junction bases with no gene match: 13. Germline V gene lookup returns CDR1 SGHKS and CDR2 YYEKEE (reference sequence). The chain's CDR3 is CASSYGRPGTGAQYF. The DNA for the CDR3 is TGTGCCAGCAGCTACGGTCGTCCCGGGACAGGGGCGCAGTACTTC.

Here the CDR3 DNA reads TGTGCCAGCAGTTTGAAGGCGAGCTCCTACAATGAGCAGTTCTTC. This gives the protein CASSLKASSYNEQFF. The rearrangement links TRBV27 to TRBJ2-1, with D unresolved. The V gene's germline CDR1 is MNHEY and CDR2 SMNVEV (reference sequence). The CDR3 consists of 15 residues. Trimming removed 3 bases from V and 0 bases from J, with 9 bases in between.

The V and J genes are TRBV11-2 and TRBJ2-2; a weak D match, TRBD2 (6 bases). CDR1 and CDR2 (germline): SGHAT, FQNNGV. The CDR3 contains 13 residues. Trimming stripped 6 bases from V and 10 bases from J, with 15 bases between. As DNA, the CDR3 is TGTGCCAGCAGTACGGGACTCTTAATGGAGCTGTTTTTT. Its translation: CASSTGLLMELFF.

The CDR3 sequence: CASSQDRFTDPGYF. CDR3 sequence (DNA): TGCGCCAGCAGCCAAGATCGTTTTACGGACCCGGGGTATTTT. This chain links TRBV4-3 with TRBJ1-3; D remains ambiguous. V lost 0 bases and J lost 16, with 19 bases in between. CDR3 length: 14 amino acids. Germline V gene lookup returns CDR1 LGHNA and CDR2 YSLEER.

The chain is built from TRBV7-3 and TRBJ1-1; the D gene is possibly TRBD1 (6 bases). The length of the CDR3 is 15 residues. V lost 3 bases to trimming and J lost 1 base, with 12 bases between them. Germline CDR1 reads SGHTA; CDR2 reads FQGTGA. CDR3 in DNA: TGTGCCAGCAGCTTTTCCGACAGGAAGAACACTGAAGCTTTCTTT. Translating gives CASSFSDRKNTEAFF.